The clone carrying this T cell receptor beta chain was seen a handful of times. Germline assignment: CDR1 KGHSH and CDR2 LQKENI. CDR3 length: 16 residues. V gave up 2 bases and J gave up 6 bases; unmatched junction bases: 9. The sample belongs to a study of blood T cell repertoires in COVID-19. Overall study context: The United States, Italy and Spain were the sources of the acute and convalescent COVID-19 samples. The analysed material was cDNA or gDNA that came from T cells, B-cell-depleted T cells, or PBMCs.

Generated by immunoSEQ multiplex PCR, the TCRdb table keeps only in-frame clones and is missing some. Counted here are 540,000 or so clones, approximately 91% occurring once; the ten biggest clones make up roughly 7.3%. Sequencing was done on a sample of peripheral blood. V gene TRBV18 combines with J gene TRBJ1-1; 10 positions match TRBD1. This receptor was taken from a woman between 50 and 59 years old with COVID-19, enrolled during active disease. As DNA, the CDR3 is TGTGCCAGCTCACCATTTTACGGGACAGGGGATGCTGAAGCTTTCTTT. This sequence encodes CASSPFYGTGDAEAFF.